This T cell receptor beta chain was identified during a study of cytomegalovirus exposure and HLA in healthy donors. The study, taken as a whole, reports: One later analysis reportedly identified an Asian-associated ancestry cluster that showed fewer N-insertions than the approximately 710-donor mean.

PCR involved 60 Vbeta and 13 Jbeta primers. The assay was immunoSEQ multiplex PCR, and TCRdb's table has in-frame clones only and misses some. The data contain about 130,000 clones, approximately 74% of them singletons. The CDR3 contains 16 residues. V shed 6 bases and J shed 1 base, with 17 bases lying between them. Germline V lookup: CDR1 ENHRY, CDR2 SYGVKD. Remarks on this clone: The target antigen is unknown.

The V gene is TRBV10-3, the J gene TRBJ2-3; D perhaps matches TRBD2 (6 bases). The receptor's source is a man aged 40-49 years in good health and CMV-seropositive. Sequenced input: PBMCs. CDR3 bases: TGTGCCATCAGCCGGGACTCTGAAGCGGGCACAGATACGCAGTATTTT. It translates to CAISRDSEAGTDTQYF.